This T cell receptor (beta chain) was identified during a study of Graves' ophthalmopathy and Graves' hyperthyroidism. Background on the study: The blood sample was drawn at first diagnosis and before any treatment. Study-wide findings and caveats: Classification of ophthalmopathy versus stable hyperthyroidism by a 13-signature model yielded under 90% sensitivity and around 80% specificity. Blood also harbored most expanded thyroid clonotypes above 0.001 frequency.

The authors amplified TCR beta CDR3 regions from RNA transcripts. HTBI-primed RT-PCR formed the first round, and a multiplex PCR formed the second. TCRdb reprocessed the multiplex PCR reads via MiXCR and lists one record per CDR3 protein. The repertoire holds roughly 420,000 distinct CDR3 sequences, with around 21% as singletons. Fresh peripheral blood, around 9.8 ml, was the PBMC source. There are many counts of this clonotype. Its antigen is undetermined. Sequenced input: peripheral blood. This receptor was obtained from a woman aged 18-30 years with stable Graves' hyperthyroidism.

This chain's CDR3 is CASSYSGENEQYF. CDR3 DNA sequence: TGTGCCAGCAGTTACTCGGGAGAAAACGAGCAGTACTTC. The gene calls are TRBV6-5 and TRBJ2-7; D is perhaps TRBD2 (5 bases). Trimming removed 0 bases at V and 5 bases at J, with 8 bases between. This CDR3 is built from 13 residues. Per germline, CDR1 MNHEY and CDR2 SVGAGI.